This TCR beta chain is drawn from a study of OX40 agonist ivuxolimab in advanced cancers. Looked up from germline, CDR1 is MDHEN and CDR2 is SYDVKM. V gave up 5 bases and J gave up 11 bases; unmatched junction bases: 10. This CDR3 comprises 14 residues. Produced via immunoSEQ multiplex PCR; TCRdb's table is partial and in-frame only. This table holds over 95,000 clones, about 91% found once. Autoimmune disease history or systemic immunosuppression excluded patients. Cycle 7 day 1, cycle 4 day 1, and baseline were the timepoints at which blood was sampled. This clonotype was sampled from an adult with an advanced solid tumor such as melanoma, head and neck, liver or kidney cancer. The sample in question was CD4+ or CD8+ T cells sorted from blood, obtained in a trial of the OX40 agonist ivuxolimab. This chain links TRBV28 with TRBJ2-2; 8 bases are a match to TRBD2. The CDR3 sequence: CASSILAEVGELFF. DNA for the CDR3: TGTGCCAGCAGTATACTAGCGGAAGTCGGCGAGCTGTTTTTT.